These 10 T cell receptor beta chains came from one sample sequenced in a study of shared clonotypes between healthy human individuals. Naive CD8 cells, CD45RO-negative and positively selected for CCR7, excluded terminally differentiated effector memory CD45RA+ cells. Some clones are missing from TCRdb's copy, which holds only in-frame ones; the method was immunoSEQ multiplex PCR. In the table there are about 1,900,000 clones, just under 95% of which are singletons. Material: naive CD8+ T cells sorted from blood. These receptors were collected from a man between 18 and 35 years old in good health.

The V and J genes are TRBV30 and TRBJ2-7; D unclear. Germline values: CDR1 GTSNPN, CDR2 SVGIG (reference sequence). This CDR3 has 13 residues. V was cut by 1 base and J by 3 bases, with 10 bases left in between. CDR3 sequence (DNA): TGTGCCTGGAGTGAGGGTAACAACTACGAGCAGTACTTC. Translated: CAWSEGNNYEQYF.

Here the CDR3 reads CASSLFASGGSSYNEQFF. The CDR3 DNA sequence: TGTGCCAGCAGCTTATTTGCTAGCGGGGGCAGCTCCTACAATGAGCAGTTCTTC. The gene calls are TRBV11-2 and TRBJ2-1, with 10 bases aligning to TRBD2. V trimming: 2 bases; J trimming: 0 bases; junction bases outside the gene matches: 7. CDR1 SGHAT and CDR2 FQNNGV come from the germline V gene. The CDR3 runs to 18 residues.

The chain recombines TRBV27 with TRBJ2-2; 9 bases are a match to TRBD1. The CDR3 extends over 14 amino acids. Germline CDR1 and CDR2: MNHEY and SMNVEV (reference sequence). V was pared by 6 bases and J by 6 bases, with 5 bases of the junction left unmatched. CDR3 in amino acids: CASSPTGGPGELFF. DNA of the CDR3: TGTGCCAGCAGCCCGACAGGGGGGCCCGGGGAGCTGTTTTTT.

The sample holds one count of this clone. The rearrangement joins TRBV11-3 to TRBJ2-3; D gene uncertain. V gave up 5 bases and J gave up 1 base, with 13 bases separating them. The CDR3 is made up of 15 amino acids. Germline V gene lookup returns CDR1 SGHNT and CDR2 YENEEA. Here the CDR3 reads CASSPTPSGTDTQYF. CDR3 DNA: TGTGCCAGCAGCCCGACCCCTTCGGGCACAGATACGCAGTATTTT. Full variable domain (remainder filled in from reference TRBV11-3 and TRBJ2-3): EAGVVQSPRYKIIEKKQPVAFWCNPISGHNTLYWYLQNLGQGPELLIRYENEEAVDDSQLPKDRFSAERLKGVDSTLKIQPAELGDSAVYLCASSPTPSGTDTQYFGPGTRLTVL.

The chain uses TRBV14 and TRBJ1-4; D unresolved. This CDR3 region has 16 residues. V lost 0 bases and J lost 0, with 8 bases in between. Germline values: CDR1 SGHDN, CDR2 FVKESK. CDR3 sequence (DNA): TGTGCCAGCAGCCAAGACCTATATGCAACTAATGAAAAACTGTTTTTT. Amino acids: CASSQDLYATNEKLFF.

This clone has only a few counts. Other DNA sequences within the sample encode an identical CDR3. This sequence joins TRBV29-1 and TRBJ1-1; maybe TRBD1 (5 bases). V lost 2 bases and J lost 6, with 10 bases in between. Germline CDR1 reads SQVTM; CDR2 reads ANQGSEA. This CDR3 has 12 amino acids. The CDR3 protein is CSVEREGPEAFF. The CDR3 DNA is TGCAGCGTTGAACGAGAGGGACCTGAAGCTTTCTTT.

V gene TRBV5-6 combines with J gene TRBJ2-5, with unresolved D. Germline V gene data show CDR1 as SGHDT and CDR2 as YYEEEE. Trimming stripped 0 bases from V and 2 bases from J, with 11 bases between. CDR3 size: 15 residues. CDR3 nucleotide sequence: TGTGCCAGCAGCTTGGCATTGTCAGAGCAAGAGACCCAGTACTTC. Its protein product is CASSLALSEQETQYF.

V usage is TRBV27 and J usage is TRBJ2-1; D gene ambiguous. CDR1 and CDR2 from the germline V gene are MNHEY and SMNVEV (reference sequence). This CDR3 is built from 13 residues. V lost 2 bases to trimming and J lost 3 bases, with 5 bases between them. The CDR3 nucleotides read TGTGCCAGCAGTTTACAGGACTACAATGAGCAGTTCTTC. This encodes CASSLQDYNEQFF.

The chain is built from TRBV28 and TRBJ1-5; D unresolved. Germline assignment: CDR1 MDHEN and CDR2 SYDVKM. The CDR3 is 15 residues long. V was pared by 6 bases and J by 5 bases, with 17 bases between. CDR3 DNA: TGTGCCAGCAGCTTCCGACCCGGCGTCCATCAGCCCCAGCATTTT. Protein product: CASSFRPGVHQPQHF.

This clone was detected once. The chain uses TRBV2 and TRBJ2-5; 8 bases map to TRBD2. The CDR3 has 14 amino acids. Germline V gene sequence: CDR1 SNHLY, CDR2 FYNNEI. V dropped 7 bases and J dropped 3; count of bases not matched to a gene: 7. CDR3 residues: CASNQGLGEETQYF. The CDR3 DNA reads as TGTGCCAGCAACCAGGGACTAGGGGAAGAGACCCAGTACTTC.